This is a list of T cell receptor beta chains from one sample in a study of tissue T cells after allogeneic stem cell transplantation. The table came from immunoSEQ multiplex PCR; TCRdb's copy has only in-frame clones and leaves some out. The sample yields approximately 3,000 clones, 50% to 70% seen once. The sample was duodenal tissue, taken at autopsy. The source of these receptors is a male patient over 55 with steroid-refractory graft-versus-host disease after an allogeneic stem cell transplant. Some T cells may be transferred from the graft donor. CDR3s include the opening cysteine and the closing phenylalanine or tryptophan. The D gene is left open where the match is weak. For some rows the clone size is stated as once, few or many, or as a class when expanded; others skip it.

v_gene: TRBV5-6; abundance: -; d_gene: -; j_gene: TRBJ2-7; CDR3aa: CASLIREASYEQYF; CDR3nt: TGTGCCAGCCTCATTAGGGAAGCATCCTACGAGCAGTACTTC
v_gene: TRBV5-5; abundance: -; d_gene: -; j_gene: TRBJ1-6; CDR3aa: CASSLIGNYNSPLHF; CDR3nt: TGTGCCAGCAGCTTGATTGGTAACTATAATTCACCCCTCCACTTT
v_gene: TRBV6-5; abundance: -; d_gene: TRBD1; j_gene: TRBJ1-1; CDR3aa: CASNGQGANTEAFF; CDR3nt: TGTGCCAGCAATGGACAGGGGGCGAACACTGAAGCTTTCTTT
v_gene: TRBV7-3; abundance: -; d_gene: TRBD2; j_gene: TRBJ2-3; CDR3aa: CASSPPGTSGGPDTQYF; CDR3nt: TGTGCCAGCAGCCCCCCGGGGACTAGCGGGGGCCCAGATACGCAGTATTTT
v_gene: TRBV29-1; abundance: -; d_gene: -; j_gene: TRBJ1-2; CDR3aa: CSGEGNYGYTF; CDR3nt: TGCAGCGGGGAGGGAAACTATGGCTACACCTTC
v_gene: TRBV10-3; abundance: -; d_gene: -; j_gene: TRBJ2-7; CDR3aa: CAISVGGGSNEQYF; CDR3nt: TGTGCCATCAGTGTTGGAGGGGGGTCAAACGAGCAGTACTTC
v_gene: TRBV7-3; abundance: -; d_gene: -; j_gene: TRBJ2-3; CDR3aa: CASSLTGVVGTDTQYF; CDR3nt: TGTGCCAGCAGCTTAACAGGAGTCGTTGGGACAGATACGCAGTATTTT
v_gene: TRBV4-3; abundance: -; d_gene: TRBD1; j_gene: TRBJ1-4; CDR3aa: CASSLTLGTVNEKLFF; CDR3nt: TGCGCCAGCAGCCTTACTCTCGGGACAGTTAATGAAAAACTGTTTTTT
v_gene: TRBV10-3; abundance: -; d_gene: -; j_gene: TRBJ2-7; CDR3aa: CATWESSYEQYF; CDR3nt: TGTGCAACGTGGGAAAGCTCCTACGAGCAGTACTTC
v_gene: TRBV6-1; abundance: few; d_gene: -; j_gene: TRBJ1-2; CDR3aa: CASSEASGYGYTF; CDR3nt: TGTGCCAGCAGTGAAGCTTCAGGGTACGGCTACACCTTC
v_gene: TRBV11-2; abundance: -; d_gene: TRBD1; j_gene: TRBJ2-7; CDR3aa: CASSLAPPLSGQGYEQYF; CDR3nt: TGTGCCAGCAGCTTAGCTCCCCCCCTATCTGGACAGGGCTACGAGCAGTACTTC
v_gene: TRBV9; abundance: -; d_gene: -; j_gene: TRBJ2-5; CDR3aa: CASSAGTRGETQYF; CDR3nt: TGTGCCAGCAGCGCCGGGACAAGGGGGGAGACCCAGTACTTC
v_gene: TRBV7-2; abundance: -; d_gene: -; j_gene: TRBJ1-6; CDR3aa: CASSSRQVVPLHF; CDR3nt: TGTGCCAGCAGCTCCCGACAGGTCGTACCCCTCCACTTT
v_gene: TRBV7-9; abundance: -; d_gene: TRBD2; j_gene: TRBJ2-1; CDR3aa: CASSLEGLAVEQFF; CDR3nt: TGTGCCAGCAGCTTAGAAGGACTAGCGGTTGAGCAGTTCTTC
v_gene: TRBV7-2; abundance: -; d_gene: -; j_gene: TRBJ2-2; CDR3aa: CASSLVGRVSSGELFF; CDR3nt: TGTGCCAGCAGCTTAGTAGGACGGGTTTCGTCCGGGGAGCTGTTTTTT
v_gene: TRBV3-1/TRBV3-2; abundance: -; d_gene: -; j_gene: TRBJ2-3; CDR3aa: CASSQFQDTQYF; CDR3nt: TGTGCCAGCAGCCAATTCCAAGATACGCAGTATTTT
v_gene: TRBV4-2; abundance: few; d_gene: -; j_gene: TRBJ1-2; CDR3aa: CASSQEQPRGGYTF; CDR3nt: TGTGCCAGCAGCCAAGAACAACCGCGGGGTGGCTACACCTTC
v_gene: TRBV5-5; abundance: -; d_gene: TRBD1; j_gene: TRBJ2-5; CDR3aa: CASSVGTAFPETQYF; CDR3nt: TGTGCCAGCAGCGTCGGGACAGCTTTTCCGGAGACCCAGTACTTC
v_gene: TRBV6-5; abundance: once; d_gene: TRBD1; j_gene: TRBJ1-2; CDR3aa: CAGSWTGKLWFF; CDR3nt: TGTGCCGGCAGTTGGACAGGGAAACTTTGGTTCTTC
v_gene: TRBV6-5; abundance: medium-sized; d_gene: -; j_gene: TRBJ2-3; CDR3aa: CASTHLVGGPDTQYF; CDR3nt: TGTGCCAGCACCCACCTGGTTGGGGGCCCAGATACGCAGTATTTT
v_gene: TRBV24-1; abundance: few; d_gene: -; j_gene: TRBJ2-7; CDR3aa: CATIESRSGLLYEQYF; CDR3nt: TGTGCCACCATCGAAAGCAGGTCCGGACTCCTCTACGAGCAGTACTTC
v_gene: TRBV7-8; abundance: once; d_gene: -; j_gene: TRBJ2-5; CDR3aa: CASSISGQETQYF; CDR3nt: TGTGCCAGCAGCATTAGCGGCCAAGAGACCCAGTACTTC
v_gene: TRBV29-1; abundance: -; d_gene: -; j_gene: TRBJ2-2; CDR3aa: CSVLQTNTGELFF; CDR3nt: TGCAGCGTTCTGCAGACGAACACCGGGGAGCTGTTTTTT
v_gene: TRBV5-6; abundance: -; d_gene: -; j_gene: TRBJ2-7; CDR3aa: CASSLRGYEQYF; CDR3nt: TGTGCCAGCAGCTTGAGGGGGTACGAGCAGTACTTC
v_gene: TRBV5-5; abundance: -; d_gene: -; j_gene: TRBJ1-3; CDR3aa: CASRLLASGNTIYF; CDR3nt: TGTGCCAGCAGACTTCTAGCCTCTGGAAACACCATATATTTT
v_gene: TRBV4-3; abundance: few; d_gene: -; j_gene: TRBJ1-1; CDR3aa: CASSQVVGVLGTEAFF; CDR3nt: TGCGCCAGCAGCCAAGTGGTTGGGGTATTAGGCACTGAAGCTTTCTTT
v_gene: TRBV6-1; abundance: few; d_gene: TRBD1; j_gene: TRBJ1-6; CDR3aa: CASRYDRVSPLHF; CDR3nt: TGTGCCAGCAGATATGACAGGGTCTCACCCCTCCACTTT
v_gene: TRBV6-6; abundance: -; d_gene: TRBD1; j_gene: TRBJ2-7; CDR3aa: CASSRGKTGTGSYEQYF; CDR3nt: TGTGCCAGCAGTCGCGGGAAGACCGGGACAGGGTCCTACGAGCAGTACTTC
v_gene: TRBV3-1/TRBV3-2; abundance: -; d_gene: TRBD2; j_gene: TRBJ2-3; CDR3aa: CASSRTSGYDTQYF; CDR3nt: TGTGCCAGCAGCAGGACTAGCGGATACGATACGCAGTATTTT
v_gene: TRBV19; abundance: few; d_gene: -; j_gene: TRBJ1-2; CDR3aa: CASSMTGGVYGYTF; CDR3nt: TGTGCCAGTAGTATGACAGGAGGGGTCTATGGCTACACCTTC
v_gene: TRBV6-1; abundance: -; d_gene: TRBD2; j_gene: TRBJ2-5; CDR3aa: CASSVAGGWGTQYF; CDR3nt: TGTGCCAGCAGTGTAGCGGGCGGGTGGGGGACCCAGTACTTC
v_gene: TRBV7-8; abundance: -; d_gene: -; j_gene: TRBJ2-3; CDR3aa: CASSLAIRGDTQYF; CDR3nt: TGTGCCAGCAGCTTAGCGATCAGGGGAGATACGCAGTATTTT
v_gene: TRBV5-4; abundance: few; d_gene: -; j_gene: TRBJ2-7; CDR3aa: CASSLEGRGGNEQYF; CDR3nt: TGTGCCAGCAGCTTGGAAGGCAGGGGCGGGAACGAGCAGTACTTC
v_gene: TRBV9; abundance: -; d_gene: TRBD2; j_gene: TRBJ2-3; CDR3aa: CASSASGGADTQYF; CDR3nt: TGTGCCAGCAGCGCTAGCGGGGGCGCAGATACGCAGTATTTT
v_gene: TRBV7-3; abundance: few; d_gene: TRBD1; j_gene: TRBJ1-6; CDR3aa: CASSLFRGSPLHF; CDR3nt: TGTGCCAGCAGCTTATTCAGGGGGTCACCCCTCCACTTT
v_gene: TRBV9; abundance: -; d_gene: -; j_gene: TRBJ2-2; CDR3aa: CASSVRGNTGELFF; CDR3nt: TGTGCCAGCAGCGTAAGGGGGAACACCGGGGAGCTGTTTTTT
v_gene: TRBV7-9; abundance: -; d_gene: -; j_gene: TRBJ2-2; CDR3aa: CASSLSDLPPGELFF; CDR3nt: TGTGCCAGCAGCTTAAGTGACCTCCCCCCCGGGGAGCTGTTTTTT
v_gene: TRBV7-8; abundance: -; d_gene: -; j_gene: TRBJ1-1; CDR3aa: CASSQRIKNTEAFF; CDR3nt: TGTGCCAGCAGCCAGCGGATAAAGAACACTGAAGCTTTCTTT
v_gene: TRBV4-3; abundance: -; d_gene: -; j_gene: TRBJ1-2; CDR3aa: CASSQEGMGGYTF; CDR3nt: TGCGCCAGCAGCCAAGAGGGAATGGGCGGCTACACCTTC
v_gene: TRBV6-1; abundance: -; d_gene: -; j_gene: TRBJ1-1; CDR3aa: CASSESLGGGKAFF; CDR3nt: TGTGCCAGCAGTGAAAGTTTGGGGGGGGGAAAAGCTTTCTTT
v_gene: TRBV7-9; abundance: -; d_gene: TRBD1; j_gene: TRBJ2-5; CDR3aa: CASSRQGGKETQYF; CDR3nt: TGTGCCAGCAGCCGACAGGGGGGAAAAGAGACCCAGTACTTC
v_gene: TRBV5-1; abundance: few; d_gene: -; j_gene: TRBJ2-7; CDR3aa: CASSLGGTQAEQYF; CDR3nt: TGCGCCAGCAGCTTGGGGGGGACCCAGGCCGAGCAGTACTTC
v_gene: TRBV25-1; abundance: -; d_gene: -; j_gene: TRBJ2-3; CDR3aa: CASSLNRVEDTQYF; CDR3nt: TGTGCCAGCAGTCTCAACAGGGTAGAGGATACGCAGTATTTT
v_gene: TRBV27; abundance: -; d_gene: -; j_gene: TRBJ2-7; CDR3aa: CASSLIGQAPYEQYF; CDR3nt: TGTGCCAGCAGTTTAATCGGCCAGGCGCCCTACGAGCAGTACTTC
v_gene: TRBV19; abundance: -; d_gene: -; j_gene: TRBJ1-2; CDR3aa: CASSILGRVYGYTF; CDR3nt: TGTGCCAGTAGTATACTCGGCAGGGTCTATGGCTACACCTTC
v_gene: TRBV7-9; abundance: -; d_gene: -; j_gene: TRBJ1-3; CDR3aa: CASSLTGTGNTIYF; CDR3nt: TGTGCCAGCAGCTTAACGGGTACTGGAAACACCATATATTTT